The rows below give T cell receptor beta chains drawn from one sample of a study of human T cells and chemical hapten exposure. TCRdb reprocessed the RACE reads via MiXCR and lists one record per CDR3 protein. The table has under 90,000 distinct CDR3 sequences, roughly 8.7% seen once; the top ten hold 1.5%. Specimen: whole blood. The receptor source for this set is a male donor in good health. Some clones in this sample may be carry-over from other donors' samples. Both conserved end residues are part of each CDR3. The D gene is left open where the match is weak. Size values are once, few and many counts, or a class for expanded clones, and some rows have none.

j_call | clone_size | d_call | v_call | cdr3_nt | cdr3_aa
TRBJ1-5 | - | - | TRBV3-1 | TGTGCCAGCAGCCAAGGGAATAGCAATCAGCCCCAGCATTTT | CASSQGNSNQPQHF
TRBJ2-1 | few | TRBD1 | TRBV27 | TGTGCCAGCAGTTTATCCGCAGGGGGCTCCTACAATGAGCAGTTCTTC | CASSLSAGGSYNEQFF
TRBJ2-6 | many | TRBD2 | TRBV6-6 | TGTGCCAGCAGTTACAGCGGGGGTGGGGCCAACGTCCTGACTTTC | CASSYSGGGANVLTF
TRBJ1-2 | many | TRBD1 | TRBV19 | TGTGCCAGTAGTCAACAGGGGTCTGGGAACTATGGCTACACCTTC | CASSQQGSGNYGYTF
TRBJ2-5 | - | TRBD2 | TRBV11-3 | TGTGCCAGCAGCTTATATGTTAGCGGGGGACAAGAGACCCAGTACTTC | CASSLYVSGGQETQYF
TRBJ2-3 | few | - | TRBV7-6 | TGTGCCAGCAGCGCCCGACAGGAAGGAGATACGCAGTATTTT | CASSARQEGDTQYF
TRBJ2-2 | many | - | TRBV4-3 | TGCGCCAGCAGCCAAGATGGGCAGGGGAACACCGGGGAGCTGTTTTTT | CASSQDGQGNTGELFF
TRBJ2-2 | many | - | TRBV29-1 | TGCAGCGCATTCCAGGGAGCGAACACCGGGGAGCTGTTTTTT | CSAFQGANTGELFF
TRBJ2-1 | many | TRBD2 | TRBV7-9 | TGTGCCAGCAGCTTAGGGAGAGGGAGGGACAATGAGCAGTTCTTC | CASSLGRGRDNEQFF
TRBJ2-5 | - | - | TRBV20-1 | TGCAGTGCTAGAGATGTGGGCAGGGATGTAGAGACCCAGTACTTC | CSARDVGRDVETQYF